These 13 T cell receptor beta chains came from one sample sequenced in a study of T cell responses to AZD1222 COVID-19 vaccine. Generated by immunoSEQ multiplex PCR, the TCRdb table keeps only in-frame clones and is missing some. The table has about 130,000 clones, 89% seen once. Sequenced material: peripheral blood, taken on day 0 of AZD1222 vaccination. Receptors were obtained from an adult in good health.

The V and J genes are TRBV30 and TRBJ2-3, with 10 positions matching TRBD2. Germline assignment: CDR1 GTSNPN and CDR2 SVGIG (reference sequence). V was pared by 4 bases and J by 1 base, with 5 bases of the junction left unmatched. The CDR3 sequence is 15 residues long. The CDR3 region is CAWKYTSGGTDTQYF. The CDR3 DNA is TGTGCCTGGAAATATACTAGCGGGGGCACAGATACGCAGTATTTT.

The rearrangement joins TRBV12-5 to TRBJ1-1, with D perhaps matching TRBD1 (6 bases). This CDR3 spans 13 amino acids. Germline V gene data show CDR1 as LGHNT and CDR2 as FRNRAP. Trimming left V 7 bases short and J 8 bases short, with 17 bases between. The DNA for the CDR3 is TGTGCTAGTGTTCTTTACGGGACATACGAAGCTTTCTTT. Its protein product is CASVLYGTYEAFF.

The V and J genes are TRBV6-5 and TRBJ2-1; tentative D call: TRBD2 (5 bases). The CDR3 totals 15 residues. CDR1 is MNHEY and CDR2 is SVGAGI in the germline V gene. V was trimmed by 5 bases and J by 6 bases, leaving 17 bases between them. The CDR3 sequence is CASSPLLGSGNEQFF. The CDR3 DNA follows: TGTGCCAGCAGTCCCTTACTAGGATCGGGCAATGAGCAGTTCTTC.

The chain is built from TRBV28 and TRBJ1-4; a possible D gene is TRBD1 (5 bases). Trimming pared 6 bases from V and 8 bases from J, leaving 16 bases between. Germline CDR1 is MDHEN and CDR2 is SYDVKM. The CDR3 length is 14 residues. DNA for the CDR3: TGTGCCAGCAGGAGGTCCCCGGGGGAGGAAAAACTGTTTTTT. It encodes CASRRSPGEEKLFF.

The rearrangement uses TRBV24-1 and TRBJ1-1; D is uncertain. V was pared by 4 bases and J by 3 bases, with 2 bases between. Germline CDR1 is KGHDR and CDR2 is SFDVKD. The CDR3 contains 11 residues. The CDR3, as DNA: TGTGCCACCAGTGACTACACTGAAGCTTTCTTT. Protein: CATSDYTEAFF.

The rearrangement uses TRBV4-2 and TRBJ1-1, with D possibly being TRBD1 (5 bases). V lost 3 bases and J 0 bases, leaving 11 bases between the germline ends. CDR1 LGHNA and CDR2 YNFKEQ come from the germline V gene. The CDR3 has 15 residues. This CDR3 is CASSQDTLMNTEAFF. The CDR3 nucleotides are TGTGCCAGCAGCCAGGACACACTCATGAACACTGAAGCTTTCTTT.

The rearrangement links TRBV6-5 to TRBJ2-1; a weak D match, TRBD1 (6 bases). Per germline, CDR1 MNHEY and CDR2 SVGAGI. The CDR3 spans 14 residues. Deletions cut 7 bases from V and 4 bases from J, with 14 bases between. The CDR3 DNA reads as TGTGCCAGCACCGAAGGGGGTGGTTACAATGAGCAGTTCTTC. Translated, it gives CASTEGGGYNEQFF.

This rearrangement joins TRBV24-1 to TRBJ2-3; 9 nucleotides line up with TRBD2. Germline V CDR1 and CDR2: KGHDR, SFDVKD. The V and J ends lost 5 bases and 0 bases, in that order; junction bases with no gene match: 5. The CDR3 covers 16 residues. The CDR3 DNA reads as TGTGCCACCAGTGGACCTAGCGGGGCGAGCACAGATACGCAGTATTTT. Translating it yields CATSGPSGASTDTQYF.

The V call is TRBV6-5, the J call TRBJ1-2, with 7 bases lining up with TRBD1. V gave up 6 bases and J gave up 4 bases; unmatched junction bases: 11. The CDR3 sequence is 15 residues long. Germline CDR1 reads MNHEY; CDR2 reads SVGAGI. This CDR3 is CASSLYSRDSYGYTF. CDR3 in DNA: TGTGCCAGCAGCCTATACTCTCGGGACAGCTATGGCTACACCTTC.

The chain is built from TRBV14 and TRBJ2-7; no definite D call. The CDR3 extends over 11 amino acids. CDR1 is SGHDN, CDR2 FVKESK, per germline. V gave up 2 bases and J gave up 7 bases, with 6 bases separating them. The CDR3 protein is CASSQSREQYF. CDR3 DNA sequence: TGTGCCAGCAGCCAATCCCGGGAGCAGTACTTC.

This clone occurred a few times. This rearrangement joins TRBV28 to TRBJ2-3; D uncertain. There are 14 residues in the CDR3. Deletions cut 2 bases from V and 3 bases from J, with 9 bases between. Germline CDR1 MDHEN, CDR2 SYDVKM. CDR3 loop: CASSLGLRTDTQYF. The CDR3, as DNA: TGTGCCAGCAGTTTAGGTTTAAGAACAGATACGCAGTATTTT.

The chain links TRBV7-2 to TRBJ2-2; 12 bases agree with TRBD2. With 5 bases clipped from V and 4 bases from J, the junction kept 8 bases outside the gene matches. Germline assignment: CDR1 SGHTA and CDR2 FQGNSA. The CDR3 is made up of 17 amino acids. CDR3 in DNA: TGTGCCAGCAGCCCACAGGGACTAGCGGGTAGCACCGGGGAGCTGTTTTTT. As protein: CASSPQGLAGSTGELFF.

The chain carries TRBV30 and TRBJ2-7; the match to TRBD1 covers 7 bases. Germline lookup yields CDR1 GTSNPN and CDR2 SVGIG (reference sequence). The CDR3 is 13 residues long. J gave up 5 bases and V 0 bases, and 4 bases lay outside the gene matches. CDR3 sequence (DNA): TGTGCCTGGAGTGTGTTACAGGGGAACGAGCAGTACTTC. It codes for CAWSVLQGNEQYF. Full variable domain (remainder filled in from reference TRBV30 and TRBJ2-7): SQTIHQWPATLVQPVGSPLSLECTVEGTSNPNLYWYRQAAGRGLQLLFYSVGIGQISSEVPQNLSASRPQDRQFILSSKKLLLSDSGFYLCAWSVLQGNEQYFGPGTRLTVT.